This record covers a single T cell receptor beta chain. Its antigen is undetermined. Profiled with immunoSEQ multiplex PCR; TCRdb holds only in-frame clones, not every one. The table lists more than 95,000 clones, about 87% of them singletons. There are 19 residues in the CDR3. Germline V CDR1 and CDR2: SGHVS, FQNEAQ. Trimming cost V 2 bases and J 4 bases; bases outside gene matches: 18. The sample is drawn from a study of T cell responses to AZD1222 COVID-19 vaccine. General study findings and limits: Within unmutated variant regions lay the reported targets of nearly half of spike-specific TCRs. Sampling captured repertoires only after the peak T cell response.

The input for sequencing was peripheral blood, taken on day 0 of AZD1222 vaccination. The source is an adult in good health. The gene calls are TRBV7-8 and TRBJ2-7; 9 bases are shared with TRBD1. CDR3 amino acids: CASSLNSVGVGTGRYEQYF. The CDR3 bases are TGTGCCAGCAGCTTAAATTCGGTGGGGGTTGGGACAGGGCGTTACGAGCAGTACTTC.